These 7 T cell receptor beta chains originate from one sample sequenced in a study of cytomegalovirus exposure and HLA in healthy donors. The PCR employed 60 Vbeta primers together with 13 Jbeta primers. Profiling relied on immunoSEQ multiplex PCR, and the TCRdb table lists in-frame clones only, not all of them. This sample has approximately 130,000 clones, with roughly 8.8% found just once. Material: PBMCs. Source of these receptors: a woman aged 40 to 50 in good health and CMV-seropositive.

This clone was seen a few times. This chain joins TRBV10-3 and TRBJ2-5, with unresolved D. V gave up 5 bases and J gave up 1 base, with 8 bases separating them. CDR1 ENHRY and CDR2 SYGVKD come from the germline V gene. The CDR3 length is 13 residues. In nucleotides, the CDR3 is TGTGCCATCAGTATAAGGAGCCAAGAGACCCAGTACTTC. The encoded protein is CAISIRSQETQYF.

This clone was recorded a few times. The V gene is TRBV7-2, the J gene TRBJ1-5; TRBD1 agrees at 7 bases. In germline, CDR1 is SGHTA, CDR2 FQGNSA. The CDR3 length is 15 residues. Trimming removed 0 bases from V and 3 bases from J; junction bases left unmatched: 2. In DNA, the CDR3 is TGTGCCAGCAGCTTAGCGGGACAGTCCAATCAGCCCCAGCATTTT. As protein: CASSLAGQSNQPQHF.

This clone has a handful of counts. The chain uses TRBV5-8 and TRBJ2-5, with D possibly being TRBD1 (5 bases). From germline, CDR1 is SGHTS and CDR2 YDEGEE. There are 13 residues in the CDR3. The ends were cut back, 1 base at V and 4 bases at J, with 8 bases in the middle. CDR3 sequence (DNA): TGTGCCAGCAGCTTGCGGCAGGGAGAGACCCAGTACTTC. This encodes CASSLRQGETQYF.

The genes are TRBV5-4 and TRBJ1-1; 7 bases fit TRBD1. The trim removed 4 bases at V and 2 bases at J, leaving 8 bases unmatched. The CDR3 consists of 15 residues. The V gene's germline CDR1 is SGHNT and CDR2 YYREEE (reference sequence). The CDR3 protein is CASSLPGTANTEAFF. The CDR3 nucleotides read TGTGCCAGCAGCCTCCCCGGGACAGCAAACACTGAAGCTTTCTTT.

The chain joins TRBV5-1 to TRBJ1-1; the match to TRBD1 covers 11 bases. Per the germline V gene, CDR1 is SGHRS and CDR2 is YFSETQ. The ends lost 4 bases at V and 5 bases at J; junction bases unmatched: 7. CDR3 size: 15 residues. CDR3 sequence: CASSGDRGKGTEAFF. CDR3 nucleotides: TGCGCCAGCAGCGGGGACAGGGGGAAAGGTACTGAAGCTTTCTTT.

This clone showed up just a few times. The V call is TRBV4-1, the J call TRBJ1-2; 9 positions agree with TRBD1. Germline V gene data show CDR1 as MGHRA and CDR2 as YSYEKL. J lost 4 bases, V lost 2 bases, and 8 bases had no gene match. The CDR3 length is 16 residues. The CDR3 DNA reads as TGCGCCAGCAGCCAAATGGGACAGGGCACGTCCTATGGCTACACCTTC. Protein: CASSQMGQGTSYGYTF.

The chain is built from TRBV5-8 and TRBJ2-2, with TRBD1 identical over 7 bases. Germline V gene lookup returns CDR1 SGHTS and CDR2 YDEGEE. The CDR3 spans 16 residues. The J segment lost 1 base and the V segment lost 4 bases, leaving 7 bases of the junction unmatched. The CDR3 DNA reads as TGTGCCAGCAGCCCGGGACAGAGTTGGAACACCGGGGAGCTGTTTTTT. Protein product: CASSPGQSWNTGELFF. The complete variable domain, with remaining parts taken from reference TRBV5-8 and TRBJ2-2, reads EAGVTQSPTHLIKTRGQQATLRCSPISGHTSVYWYQQALGLGLQFLLWYDEGEERNRGNFPPRFSGRQFPNYSSELNVNALELEDSALYLCASSPGQSWNTGELFFGEGSRLTVL.